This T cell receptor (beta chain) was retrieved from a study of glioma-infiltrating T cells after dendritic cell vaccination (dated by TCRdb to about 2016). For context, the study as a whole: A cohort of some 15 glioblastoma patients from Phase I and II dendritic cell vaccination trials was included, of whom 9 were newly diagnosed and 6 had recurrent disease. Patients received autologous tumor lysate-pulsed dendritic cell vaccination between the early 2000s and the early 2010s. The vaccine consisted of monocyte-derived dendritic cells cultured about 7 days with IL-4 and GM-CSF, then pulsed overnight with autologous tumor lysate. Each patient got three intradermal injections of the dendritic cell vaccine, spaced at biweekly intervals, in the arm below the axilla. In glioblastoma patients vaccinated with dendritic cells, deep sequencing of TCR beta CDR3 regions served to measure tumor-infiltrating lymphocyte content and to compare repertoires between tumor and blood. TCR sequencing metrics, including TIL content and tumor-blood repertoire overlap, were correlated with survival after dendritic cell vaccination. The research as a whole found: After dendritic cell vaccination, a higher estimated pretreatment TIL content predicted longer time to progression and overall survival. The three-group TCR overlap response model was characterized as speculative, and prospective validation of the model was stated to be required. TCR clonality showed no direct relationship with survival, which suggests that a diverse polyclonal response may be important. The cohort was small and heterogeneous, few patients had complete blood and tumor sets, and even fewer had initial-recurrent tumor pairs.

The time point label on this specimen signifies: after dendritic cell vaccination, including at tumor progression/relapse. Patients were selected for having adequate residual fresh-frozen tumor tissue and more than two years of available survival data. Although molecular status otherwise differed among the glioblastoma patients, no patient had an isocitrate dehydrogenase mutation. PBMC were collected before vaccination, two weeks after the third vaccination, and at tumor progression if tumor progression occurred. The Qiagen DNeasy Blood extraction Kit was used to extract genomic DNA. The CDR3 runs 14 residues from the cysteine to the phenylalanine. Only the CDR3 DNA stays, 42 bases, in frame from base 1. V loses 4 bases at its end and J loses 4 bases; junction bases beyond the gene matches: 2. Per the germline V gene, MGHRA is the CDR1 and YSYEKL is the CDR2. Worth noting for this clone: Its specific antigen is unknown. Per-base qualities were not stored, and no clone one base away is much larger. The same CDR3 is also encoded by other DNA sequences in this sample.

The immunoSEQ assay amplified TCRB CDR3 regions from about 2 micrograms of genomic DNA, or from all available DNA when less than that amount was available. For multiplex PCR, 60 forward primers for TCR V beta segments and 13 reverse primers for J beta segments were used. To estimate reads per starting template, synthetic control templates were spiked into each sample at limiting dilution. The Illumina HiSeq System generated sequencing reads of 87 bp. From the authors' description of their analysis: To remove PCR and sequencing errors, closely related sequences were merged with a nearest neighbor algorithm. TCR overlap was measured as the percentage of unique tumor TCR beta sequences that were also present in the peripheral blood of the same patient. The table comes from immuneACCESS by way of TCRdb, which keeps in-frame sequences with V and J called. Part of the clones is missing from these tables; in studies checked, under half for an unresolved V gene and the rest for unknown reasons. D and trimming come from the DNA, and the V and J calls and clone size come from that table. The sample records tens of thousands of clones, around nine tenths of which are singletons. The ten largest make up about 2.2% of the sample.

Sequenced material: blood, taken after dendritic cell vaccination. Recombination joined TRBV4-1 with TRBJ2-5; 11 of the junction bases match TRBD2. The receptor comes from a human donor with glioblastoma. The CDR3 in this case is CASSLGTSGETQYF. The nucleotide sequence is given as TGCGCCAGCAGCCTCGGGACTAGCGGAGAGACCCAGTACTTC.